The next 14 T cell receptor beta chains were all read from a single sample in a study of blood T cell repertoires in COVID-19. Profiling relied on immunoSEQ multiplex PCR, and the TCRdb table lists in-frame clones only, not all of them. The data contain 100,000 or so clones, 82% of them singletons. The sample consisted of peripheral blood. These receptors originate from a man older than 75 with acute or convalescent COVID-19.

The chain carries TRBV28 and TRBJ2-3, with D uncertain. Trimming cost V 3 bases and J 1 base, with 5 bases left between them. This CDR3 is built from 13 residues. The germline V gene has CDR1 MDHEN and CDR2 SYDVKM. The chain's CDR3 is CASSFSGTDTQYF. The CDR3 DNA follows: TGTGCCAGCAGTTTCTCGGGCACAGATACGCAGTATTTT.

J is TRBJ2-7 and V is TRBV4-1, with D possibly TRBD2 on 5 matching bases. The CDR3 runs to 15 residues. V lost 5 bases, J lost 0 bases, and 14 bases lay in between. Germline assignment: CDR1 MGHRA and CDR2 YSYEKL. The chain's CDR3 is CASSSGVAFSYEQYF. CDR3 in DNA: TGCGCCAGCAGCAGCGGAGTAGCGTTCTCCTACGAGCAGTACTTC.

The gene calls are TRBV11-2 and TRBJ1-2, with a tentative D call TRBD1 (5 bases). Germline values: CDR1 SGHAT, CDR2 FQNNGV. The germline V and J ends were trimmed by 1 base and 7 bases, with 19 bases remaining between them. The CDR3 contains 16 residues. Here the CDR3 reads CASSLGGVAGKSGYTF. CDR3 DNA: TGTGCCAGCAGCTTAGGGGGGGTCGCAGGGAAAAGTGGCTACACCTTC.

The V gene is TRBV7-2, the J gene TRBJ2-5, with 9 bases matching TRBD1. Germline lookup yields CDR1 SGHTA and CDR2 FQGNSA. The V gene end was trimmed by 8 bases and the J gene end by 5 bases; junction bases not matched to a gene: 9. The CDR3 consists of 14 residues. The CDR3 region has the DNA TGTGCCAGCGGAGTACAGGGGGCGCGGGAGACCCAGTACTTC. Its translation is CASGVQGARETQYF. The full variable domain, its missing parts supplied by reference TRBV7-2 and TRBJ2-5, is GAGVSQSPSNKVTEKGKDVELRCDPISGHTALYWYRQSLGQGLEFLIYFQGNSAPDKSGLPSDRFSAERTGGSVSTLTIQRTQQEDSAVYLCASGVQGARETQYFGPGTRLLVL.

V and J are TRBV27 and TRBJ1-6; D gene ambiguous. With 6 bases removed from V and 1 base from J, the gap between germline ends came to 4 bases. Germline V CDR1 and CDR2: MNHEY, SMNVEV (reference sequence). This CDR3 has 13 amino acids. Here the CDR3 DNA reads TGTGCCAGCAGCAGGTCCTATAATTCACCCCTCCACTTT. This codes for CASSRSYNSPLHF.

The J gene is TRBJ2-3, the V gene TRBV6-2 or TRBV6-3; no firm D call. Germline assignment: CDR1 MNHEY and CDR2 SVGEGT. The CDR3 runs 11 residues. Trimming left V 5 bases short and J 2 bases short, with 2 bases between. The CDR3 reads CASSLTDTQYF. The CDR3 nucleotides are TGTGCCAGCAGTCTCACAGATACGCAGTATTTT.

This clone was counted only a few times. The chain recombines TRBV5-1 with TRBJ2-7; D is possibly TRBD2 (5 bases). The V gene lost 9 bases and the J gene lost 2 bases, with 18 bases spanning the gap. In germline, CDR1 is SGHRS, CDR2 YFSETQ. The CDR3 is 14 residues long. CDR3 sequence: CATSAGQPAYEQYF. CDR3 bases: TGCGCCACCTCCGCGGGTCAACCCGCCTACGAGCAGTACTTC.

Only one count was recorded for this clone. The chain couples TRBV7-2 to TRBJ1-2, with 7 bases that match TRBD1. With 4 bases clipped from V and 7 bases from J, the junction kept 9 bases outside the gene matches. This CDR3 has 14 residues. Germline V CDR1 and CDR2: SGHTA, FQGNSA. This CDR3 is CASSSDRVLSGYTF. CDR3 DNA: TGTGCCAGCAGCTCTGACAGGGTCTTGAGTGGCTACACCTTC.

The chain links TRBV19 to TRBJ2-2; D is perhaps TRBD2 (5 bases). Between the trimmed V and J ends, which lost 3 bases and 6 bases, there was a span of 8 bases. The CDR3 has 13 amino acids. Germline lookup yields CDR1 LNHDA and CDR2 SQIVND (reference sequence). The CDR3 protein is CASSIRESGELFF. In nucleotides, the CDR3 is TGTGCCAGTAGTATTCGGGAATCCGGGGAGCTGTTTTTT.

The chain employs TRBV28 and TRBJ2-7; 7 positions agree with TRBD1. The length of the CDR3 is 13 residues. Losses at the gene ends were 11 bases for V and 4 bases for J; bases not matched to a gene: 11. Germline V gene data show CDR1 as MDHEN and CDR2 as SYDVKM. CDR3 residues: CAASPGTAYEQYF. The CDR3 DNA is TGTGCCGCTAGCCCAGGGACAGCTTACGAGCAGTACTTC.

This clone was seen just once. The V call is TRBV19, the J call TRBJ2-1, with TRBD2 as a possible D gene (6 bases). The CDR3 has 15 amino acids. V lost 3 bases and J lost 0, with 9 bases in between. CDR1 is LNHDA, CDR2 SQIVND, per germline (reference sequence). The CDR3 is CASSMGLISYNEQFF. CDR3 DNA sequence: TGTGCCAGTAGTATGGGACTGATCTCCTACAATGAGCAGTTCTTC.

The chain uses TRBV12-3 or TRBV12-4 and TRBJ2-4, with TRBD2 as a possible D gene (5 bases). CDR3 length: 13 residues. Trimming removed 7 bases at V and 0 bases at J, with 7 bases between. In DNA form, the CDR3 reads TGTGCCAGCATTGGACTAGCCAAAAACATTCAGTACTTC. Translating it yields CASIGLAKNIQYF.

This clone was seen once. The chain employs TRBV4-1 and TRBJ1-5; D perhaps matches TRBD1 (5 bases). This CDR3 has 17 amino acids. CDR1 MGHRA and CDR2 YSYEKL come from the germline V gene. V was trimmed by 0 bases and J by 2 bases, leaving 14 bases between them. The CDR3 DNA follows: TGCGCCAGCAGCCAAGAGTGGGCAGGGCTCGGCAATCAGCCCCAGCATTTT. Translated: CASSQEWAGLGNQPQHF.

The J gene is TRBJ2-5, the V gene TRBV24-1; no firm D call. The germline V gene has CDR1 KGHDR and CDR2 SFDVKD. The germline V and J ends were trimmed by 5 bases and 5 bases, with 17 bases remaining between them. The length of the CDR3 is 15 residues. CDR3 in amino acids: CATSVVAAGRETQYF. In nucleotides, the CDR3 is TGTGCCACCAGTGTCGTGGCGGCTGGTCGGGAGACCCAGTACTTC.